This record covers a single T cell receptor (beta chain). The antigen remains undetermined. The data originate from a study of shared clonotypes between healthy human individuals. Looking at the study overall: CD8 memory received one plate per donor, CD8 naive two, CD4 memory three and CD4 naive three.

Findings of the study overall: Blood was the sole source, and tissue repertoires probably differ.

The CDR3 sequence is 15 residues long. Germline-derived CDR1 and CDR2 are MNHNS and SASEGT. Trimming left V 1 base short and J 0 bases short, with 10 bases between. Naive CD8 cells comprised CD45RO-negative, CCR7-positively selected cells, excluding terminally differentiated effector memory CD45RA+ cells. Donation came from healthy HIV-negative adults that had no recent acute infections or vaccinations. Donors were Caucasian adults residing in Nashville, Tennessee, USA. Libraries were prepared by immunoSEQ multiplex PCR; TCRdb keeps only in-frame clonotypes and omits some of them. Seen here are about 590,000 clones, 95% to 96% observed once, and the top ten hold about 0.11%.

This clonotype was obtained from a woman in her 30s in good health. The chain joins TRBV6-1 to TRBJ2-7; D gene unclear. The material sequenced was naive CD8+ T cells sorted from blood. The CDR3 reads CASSEGRTASYEQYF. In DNA form, the CDR3 reads TGTGCCAGCAGTGAAGGCCGGACGGCCTCCTACGAGCAGTACTTC.